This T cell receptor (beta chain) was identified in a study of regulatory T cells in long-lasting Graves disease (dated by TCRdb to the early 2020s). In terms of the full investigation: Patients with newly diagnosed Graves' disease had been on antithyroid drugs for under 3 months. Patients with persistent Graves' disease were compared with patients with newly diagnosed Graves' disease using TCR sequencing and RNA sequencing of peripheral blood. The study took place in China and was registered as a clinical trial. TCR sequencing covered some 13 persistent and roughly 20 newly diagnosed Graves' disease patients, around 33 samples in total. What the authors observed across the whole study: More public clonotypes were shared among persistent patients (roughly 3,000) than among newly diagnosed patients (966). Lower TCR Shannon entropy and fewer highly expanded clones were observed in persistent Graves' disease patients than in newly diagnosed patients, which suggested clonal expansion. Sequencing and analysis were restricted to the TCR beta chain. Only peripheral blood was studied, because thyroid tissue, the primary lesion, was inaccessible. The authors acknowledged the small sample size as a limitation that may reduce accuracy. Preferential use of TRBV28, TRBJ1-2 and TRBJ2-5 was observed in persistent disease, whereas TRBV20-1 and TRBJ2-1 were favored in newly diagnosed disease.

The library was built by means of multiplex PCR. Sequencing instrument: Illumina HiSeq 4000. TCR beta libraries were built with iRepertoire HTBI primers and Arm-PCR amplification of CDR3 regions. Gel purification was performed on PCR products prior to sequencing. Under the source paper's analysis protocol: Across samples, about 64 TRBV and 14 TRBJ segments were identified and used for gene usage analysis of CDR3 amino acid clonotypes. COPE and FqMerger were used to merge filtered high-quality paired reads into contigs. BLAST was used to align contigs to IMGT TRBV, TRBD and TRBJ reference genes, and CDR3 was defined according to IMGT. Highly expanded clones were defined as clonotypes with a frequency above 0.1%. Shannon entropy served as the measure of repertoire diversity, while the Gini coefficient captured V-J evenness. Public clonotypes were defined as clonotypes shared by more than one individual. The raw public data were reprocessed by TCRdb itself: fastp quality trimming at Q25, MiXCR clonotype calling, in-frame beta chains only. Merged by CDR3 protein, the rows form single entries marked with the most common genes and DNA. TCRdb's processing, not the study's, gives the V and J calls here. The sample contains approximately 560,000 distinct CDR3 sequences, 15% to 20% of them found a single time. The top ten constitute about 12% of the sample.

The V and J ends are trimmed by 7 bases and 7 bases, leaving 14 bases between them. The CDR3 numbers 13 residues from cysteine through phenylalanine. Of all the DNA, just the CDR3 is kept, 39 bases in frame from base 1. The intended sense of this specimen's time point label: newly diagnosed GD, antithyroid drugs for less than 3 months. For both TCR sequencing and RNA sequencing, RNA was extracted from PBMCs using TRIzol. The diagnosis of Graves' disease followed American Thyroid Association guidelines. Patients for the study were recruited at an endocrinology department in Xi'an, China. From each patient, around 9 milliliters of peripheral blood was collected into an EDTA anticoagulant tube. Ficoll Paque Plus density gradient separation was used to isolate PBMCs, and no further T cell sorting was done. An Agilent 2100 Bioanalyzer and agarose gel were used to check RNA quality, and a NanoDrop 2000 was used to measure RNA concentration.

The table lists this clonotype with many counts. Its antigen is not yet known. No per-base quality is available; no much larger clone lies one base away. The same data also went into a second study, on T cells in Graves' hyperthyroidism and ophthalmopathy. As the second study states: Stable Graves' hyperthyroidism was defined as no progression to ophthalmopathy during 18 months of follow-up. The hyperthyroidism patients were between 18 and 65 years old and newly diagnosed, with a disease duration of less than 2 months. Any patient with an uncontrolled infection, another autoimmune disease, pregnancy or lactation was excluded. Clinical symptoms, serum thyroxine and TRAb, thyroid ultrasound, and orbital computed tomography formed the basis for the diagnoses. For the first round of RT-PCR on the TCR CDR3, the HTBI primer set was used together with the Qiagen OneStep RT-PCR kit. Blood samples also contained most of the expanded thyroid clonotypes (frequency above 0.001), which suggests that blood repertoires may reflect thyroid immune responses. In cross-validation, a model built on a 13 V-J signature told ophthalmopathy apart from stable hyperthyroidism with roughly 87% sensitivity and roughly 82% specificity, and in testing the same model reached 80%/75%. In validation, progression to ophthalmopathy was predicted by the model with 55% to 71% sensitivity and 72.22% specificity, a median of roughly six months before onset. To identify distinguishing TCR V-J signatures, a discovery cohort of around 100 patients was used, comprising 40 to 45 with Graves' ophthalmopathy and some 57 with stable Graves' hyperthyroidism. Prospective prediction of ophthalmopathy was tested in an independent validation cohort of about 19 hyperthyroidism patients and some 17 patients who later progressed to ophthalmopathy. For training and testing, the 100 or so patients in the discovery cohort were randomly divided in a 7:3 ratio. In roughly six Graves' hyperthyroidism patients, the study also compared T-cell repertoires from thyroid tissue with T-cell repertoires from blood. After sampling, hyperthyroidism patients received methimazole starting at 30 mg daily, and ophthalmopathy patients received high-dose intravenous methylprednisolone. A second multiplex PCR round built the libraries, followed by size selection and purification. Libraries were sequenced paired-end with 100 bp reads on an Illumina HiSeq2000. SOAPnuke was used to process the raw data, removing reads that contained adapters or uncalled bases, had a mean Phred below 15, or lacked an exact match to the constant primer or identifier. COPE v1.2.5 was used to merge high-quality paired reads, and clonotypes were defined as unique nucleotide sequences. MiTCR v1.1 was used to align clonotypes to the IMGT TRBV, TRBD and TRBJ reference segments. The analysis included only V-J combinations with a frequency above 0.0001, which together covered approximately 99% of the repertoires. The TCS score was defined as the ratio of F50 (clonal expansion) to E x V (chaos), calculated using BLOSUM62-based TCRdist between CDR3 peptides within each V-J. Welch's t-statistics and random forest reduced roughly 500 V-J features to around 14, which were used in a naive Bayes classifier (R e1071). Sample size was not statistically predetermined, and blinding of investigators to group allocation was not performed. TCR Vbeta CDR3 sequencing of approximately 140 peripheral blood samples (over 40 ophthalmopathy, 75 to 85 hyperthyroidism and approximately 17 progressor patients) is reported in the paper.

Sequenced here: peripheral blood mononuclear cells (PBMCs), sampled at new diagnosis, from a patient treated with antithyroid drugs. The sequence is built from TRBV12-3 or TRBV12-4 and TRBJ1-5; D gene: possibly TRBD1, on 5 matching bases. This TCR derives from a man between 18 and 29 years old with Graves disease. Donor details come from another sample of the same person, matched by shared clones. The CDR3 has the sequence CASIPRWGQPQHF. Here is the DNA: TGTGCCAGCATCCCCAGGTGGGGGCAGCCCCAGCATTTT.